The rows below give T cell receptor beta chains drawn from one sample of a study of T and B cells in COVID-19 patients. From the multiplex PCR reads, TCRdb called clonotypes with MiXCR, one entry per CDR3 protein. The sample carries approximately 13,000 distinct CDR3 sequences, around 26% recorded once. The material sequenced was blood. These receptors were collected from a human donor who had recovered from COVID-19. CDR3s leave out the opening cysteine and the closing phenylalanine or tryptophan. D genes are given only for firm matches.

V	J	D	CDR3
TRBV27	TRBJ2-1	TRBD2	ASSLASGRYNEQF
TRBV6-5	TRBJ2-3	TRBD2	ASSSLADSTDTQY
TRBV10-3	TRBJ2-7	NA	AISEGYEQY
TRBV5-5	TRBJ1-2	TRBD1	ASSLVIMGQGIPGYT
TRBV12-3/TRBV12-4	TRBJ2-2	NA	ASSLKGSGELF
TRBV15	TRBJ2-7	NA	ATSTDNRDTATQY
TRBV19	TRBJ1-2	TRBD1	ASSPSSGGYGYT
TRBV7-9	TRBJ2-7	NA	ASSPPGYEQY
TRBV10-3	TRBJ1-2	NA	AISPGSDYDGYT
TRBV10-3	TRBJ1-1	NA	AIRTEVNTEAF
TRBV29-1	TRBJ1-5	NA	SVEQGNQPQH
TRBV20-1	TRBJ2-5	NA	SALQETQY
TRBV5-1	TRBJ2-3	NA	ASSLTGAPDTQY
TRBV27	TRBJ2-1	TRBD2	ASSPWTSAYNEQF
TRBV27	TRBJ1-4	NA	ASSSRGSSTNEKLF
TRBV24-1	TRBJ2-7	NA	ATSENWTGEQY
TRBV27	TRBJ2-7	TRBD1	ASSSLPGQGRNYEQY
TRBV19	TRBJ1-1	TRBD1	ASSILATGPEAF
TRBV6-5	TRBJ1-5	NA	ASSDARGPNQPQH
TRBV19	TRBJ2-6	TRBD1	ASRQGSGANVLT
TRBV5-6	TRBJ1-2	NA	ASSLQGPDYGYT